Many counts were recorded for the clone carrying this T cell receptor beta chain. These data are taken from a study of T cells after yellow fever vaccination. Study background: Fractions low in cell number were prepared with SMART-Seq v4 Ultra Low Input.

The TCR cDNA carried a universal primer site and UMIs from 5'RACE template switching. Each CDR3 protein gets one entry after TCRdb re-called the 5' RACE reads with MiXCR. Here the sample spans about 400,000 distinct CDR3 sequences, under 7.5% being singletons. The TCR sequence derives from a man younger than 40 who received the YFV17D yellow fever vaccine. The sequenced sample was PBMCs, obtained 5 days after the yellow fever booster vaccination.

The CDR3 DNA reads as TGTGCCAGCAGTTTAGCGCGTAAGGGGGGTAAGGCAGATACGCAGTATTTT. This gives the protein CASSLARKGGKADTQYF. The V call is TRBV12-3 or TRBV12-4, the J call TRBJ2-3; D may correspond to TRBD1 or TRBD2 (6 bases each). The CDR3 contains 17 residues. Trimming left V 0 bases short and J 4 bases short, with 17 bases between.